Shown below are 9 T cell receptor beta chains from a single sample sequenced in a study of cytomegalovirus exposure and HLA in healthy donors. PCR involved 60 Vbeta and 13 Jbeta primers. Profiled with immunoSEQ multiplex PCR; TCRdb holds only in-frame clones, not every one. The table has about 200,000 clones, around 83% seen once; the top ten hold 6.5%. Sequencing was performed on PBMCs. Receptors were obtained from a woman in her fifties or sixties in good health and CMV-seropositive.

V usage is TRBV18 and J usage is TRBJ2-1, with 8 nucleotides matching TRBD1. CDR1 and CDR2 (germline): KGHSH, LQKENI. J was trimmed by 5 bases and V by 5 bases; bases with no gene match: 5. The CDR3 sequence is 14 residues long. CDR3 region: CASSVTGVHNEQFF. DNA of the CDR3: TGTGCCAGCTCAGTGACAGGGGTCCACAATGAGCAGTTCTTC.

The sample holds one count of this clone. The rearrangement joins TRBV10-3 to TRBJ2-5; D gene ambiguous. The J call is uncertain, as TRBJ2-7 better fits the DNA end. This CDR3 comprises 14 residues. The germline V gene encodes CDR1 ENHRY and CDR2 SYGVKD. The CDR3 DNA follows: TGTGCCATCAGTGAGAGTGAGGAGAACTACGAGCAGTACTTC. It codes for CAISESEENYEQYF.

The chain has TRBV7-9 and TRBJ1-1; 7 nucleotides line up with TRBD1. The junction had 10 bases not matched to a gene; V was cut back by 10 bases and J by 5 bases. From germline, CDR1 is SEHNR and CDR2 FQNEAQ (reference sequence). This CDR3 spans 13 amino acids. CDR3 sequence reads: CATRQGGNTEAFF. The CDR3 DNA is TGTGCCACCAGACAGGGCGGTAATACTGAAGCTTTCTTT.

This clone was recorded only once. The rearrangement links TRBV10-3 to TRBJ2-5, with a tentative D call TRBD2 (5 bases). CDR1 and CDR2 from the germline V gene are ENHRY and SYGVKD. The V and J ends lost 10 bases and 3 bases respectively, with 18 bases between them. There are 14 residues in the CDR3. This CDR3 is CATAAAENKETQYF. CDR3 DNA sequence: TGTGCCACCGCTGCAGCGGAAAATAAAGAGACCCAGTACTTC.

This chain uses TRBV6-6 with TRBJ2-2; 7 nucleotides agree with TRBD1. This CDR3 comprises 14 residues. V trimming: 2 bases; J trimming: 7 bases; junction bases outside the gene matches: 4. Germline CDR1 is MNHNY and CDR2 is SVGAGI (reference sequence). CDR3 in amino acids: CASSYRGQVGELFF. In nucleotides, the CDR3 is TGTGCCAGCAGTTACAGGGGGCAGGTCGGGGAGCTGTTTTTT.

The rearrangement uses TRBV14 and TRBJ2-3; 7 bases fit TRBD1. CDR3 length: 16 amino acids. The V gene's germline CDR1 is SGHDN and CDR2 FVKESK. V lost 1 base to trimming and J lost 3 bases; unmatched junction nucleotides: 7. Here the CDR3 DNA reads TGTGCCAGCAGCCAAGTGACAGGGTCGAGTACAGATACGCAGTATTTT. It is translated as CASSQVTGSSTDTQYF.

The genes are TRBV12-5 and TRBJ1-2, with 9 positions matching TRBD1. This CDR3 has 15 amino acids. Germline V gives CDR1 LGHNT, CDR2 FRNRAP. Germline trimming cut 1 base from V and 4 bases from J; bases unmatched to any gene: 4. The CDR3 is CASGLGDRDSYGYTF. CDR3 nucleotides: TGTGCTAGTGGTTTGGGGGACAGGGATTCCTATGGCTACACCTTC.

V gene TRBV6-1 combines with J gene TRBJ2-4, with D perhaps TRBD2 (6 bases). The CDR3 consists of 16 residues. CDR1 is MNHNS, CDR2 SASEGT, per germline. Trimming removed 2 bases from V and 1 base from J, with 12 bases in between. CDR3 DNA sequence: TGTGCCAGCAGTGAATATGGAGGGGTGGCCAAAAACATTCAGTACTTC. Translated, it gives CASSEYGGVAKNIQYF.

V gene TRBV5-1 combines with J gene TRBJ2-3; D is possibly TRBD2 (5 bases). The germline V and J ends were trimmed by 5 bases and 0 bases, with 10 bases remaining between them. CDR1 SGHRS and CDR2 YFSETQ come from the germline V gene. The CDR3 spans 14 residues. The CDR3 loop is CASRISGSTDTQYF. DNA of the CDR3: TGCGCCAGCAGAATCAGCGGCAGCACAGATACGCAGTATTTT. The full variable domain, in which reference TRBV5-1 and TRBJ2-3 provide the parts outside the CDR3, is KAGVTQTPRYLIKTRGQQVTLSCSPISGHRSVSWYQQTPGQGLQFLFEYFSETQRNKGNFPGRFSGRQFSNSRSEMNVSTLELGDSALYLCASRISGSTDTQYFGPGTRLTVL.